This record concerns one T cell receptor (beta chain) sequence. Its antigen remains unidentified. Deep-level settings were used for running the assay. TCRdb's copy holds only in-frame clones and misses some; the assay was immunoSEQ multiplex PCR. This sample carries over 400,000 clones, about 96% of them seen once, and the ten largest clones take nearly 0.065%. V shed 1 base and J 6 bases; nucleotides not matched to a gene: 13. Per the germline V gene, CDR1 is SGHRS and CDR2 is YFSETQ. The CDR3 loop spans 17 amino acids. This specimen comes from a study of shared clonotypes between healthy human individuals. Study at large: The study used three CD4 naive, three CD4 memory, two CD8 naive and one CD8 memory plate per donor. Overall study results and limits: For naive CD4 cells, 4% to 6% of clonotypes were shared across a handful of donors.

In the CD4+ fraction, cells were divided into CD45RA+ naive and CD45RA-negative memory subsets. The specimen sequenced was naive CD4+ T cells sorted from blood. Documented subset: CD45RA+ positively selected. This chain uses TRBV5-1 with TRBJ2-7; 10 bases are a match to TRBD2. The receptor was derived from a woman in her twenties or thirties in good health. In nucleotides, the CDR3 is TGCGCCAGCAGCTTGCAGGTAACTCAAGCGGGAGGGCGCGAGCAGTACTTC. Protein: CASSLQVTQAGGREQYF. The full variable domain, with the rest looked up from reference TRBV5-1 and TRBJ2-7, is KAGVTQTPRYLIKTRGQQVTLSCSPISGHRSVSWYQQTPGQGLQFLFEYFSETQRNKGNFPGRFSGRQFSNSRSEMNVSTLELGDSALYLCASSLQVTQAGGREQYFGPGTRLTVT.